This is a list of T cell receptor beta chains from one sample in a study of blood T cells in healthy people across ages. TCRdb independently ran MiXCR on the 5' RACE reads; one entry per CDR3 protein. The sample yields 1.5 million to 2 million distinct CDR3 sequences, about two fifths seen once. Sequenced input: blood. The receptor set was obtained from a human donor in good health. Each CDR3 is given with its conserved first and last residue. The D gene is left open where the match is weak. Only part of the rows carry a size: once, few, many, or a class if the clone is expanded.

J gene,clone size,V gene,D gene,CDR3 DNA,CDR3 protein
TRBJ2-7,-,TRBV20-1,-,TGCAGTGCTAGCCGTTCAAGAAACGAGCAGTACTTC,CSASRSRNEQYF
TRBJ1-1,-,TRBV7-2,-,TGTGCCAGCAGCCCCAGGCGGTCGGGGGGATCGAACACTGAAGCTTTCTTT,CASSPRRSGGSNTEAFF
TRBJ1-2,-,TRBV7-3,-,TGTGCCAGCAGCCGTCTATCCAGGGAAGCTAACTATGGCTACACCTTC,CASSRLSREANYGYTF
TRBJ2-3,-,TRBV2,-,TGTGCCAGCAGTGTTATACAGACAGATACGCAGTATTTT,CASSVIQTDTQYF
TRBJ2-3,-,TRBV4-3,-,TGCGCCAGCAGCCAAGATCACCTGGAGCTGGGGGGCTCAGTAGATACGCAGTATTTT,CASSQDHLELGGSVDTQYF
TRBJ2-7,-,TRBV4-1,-,TGCGCCAGCAGCCCTACTGCCCGGGACCGTAAATACGAGCAGTACTTC,CASSPTARDRKYEQYF
TRBJ2-7,once,TRBV13,-,TGTGCCAGCAGTTTCCCCGACCATCACGAGCAGTACTTC,CASSFPDHHEQYF
TRBJ2-3,few,TRBV11-2,-,TGTGCCAGCAGCTCCCGGGGGGCAGGAGATAGCACAGATACGCAGTATTTT,CASSSRGAGDSTDTQYF
TRBJ1-4,-,TRBV9,-,TGTGCCAGCAGCTTACAACCGGGACCCAATGAAAAACTGTTTTTT,CASSLQPGPNEKLFF
TRBJ2-7,-,TRBV4-3,-,TGCGCCAGCAGCCAAGTTTGGGGCTCCTACGAGCAGTACTTC,CASSQVWGSYEQYF
TRBJ2-3,-,TRBV18,-,TGTGCCAGCTCACCACCAGGCCCCACAGATACGCAGTATTTT,CASSPPGPTDTQYF
TRBJ2-5,-,TRBV7-9,-,TGTGCCAGCAGCCGGCGACAGATAGAGACCCAGTACTTC,CASSRRQIETQYF
TRBJ1-4,few,TRBV4-2,-,TGTGCCAGCAGCCAAGAATCCTGGGTTAGGTCGGGTGAAAAACTGTTTTTT,CASSQESWVRSGEKLFF
TRBJ1-2,-,TRBV5-1,TRBD1,TGCGCCAGCAGGGCGACAGGGGGCAACTATGGCTACACCTTC,CASRATGGNYGYTF
TRBJ2-1,few,TRBV20-1,-,TGCAGTGCTGCCTATACGCCCCAACGGGATGAGCAGTTCTTC,CSAAYTPQRDEQFF
TRBJ1-2,-,TRBV20-1,TRBD1,TGCAGTGCTTTCCTACCGGGACAGACCTATGGCTACACCTTC,CSAFLPGQTYGYTF
TRBJ1-5,-,TRBV6-2/TRBV6-3,-,TGTGCCAGCAGTTCTGAGGGTACCCTAAATCAGCCCCAGCATTTT,CASSSEGTLNQPQHF
TRBJ2-3,-,TRBV6-5,-,TGTGCCAGCTCGAGGATGGCGGGGAGCACAGATACGCAGTATTTT,CASSRMAGSTDTQYF
TRBJ2-5,few,TRBV5-1,TRBD1,TGCGCCAGCAGCTTGTTGGGCAGGGGGCTCGAGACCCAGTACTTC,CASSLLGRGLETQYF
TRBJ2-1,many,TRBV29-1,-,TGCAGCGTTGACAAGAGCTCCTACAATGAGCAGTTCTTC,CSVDKSSYNEQFF
TRBJ2-3,-,TRBV28,-,TGTGCCAGCACGAGGTTCTCAGGCGATACGCAGTATTTT,CASTRFSGDTQYF
TRBJ2-5,many,TRBV28,TRBD1,TGTGCCAGCAGTTTCGGCGGGCTGGGCAGGGGGCGAGAGACCCAGTACTTC,CASSFGGLGRGRETQYF
TRBJ1-2,-,TRBV29-1,-,TGCAGCGTTGAAGACGTCCTCTGGGGCTACACCTTC,CSVEDVLWGYTF
TRBJ2-7,-,TRBV4-3,TRBD2,TGCGCCAGCAGCCAAGAGGGGAGGGAGTCCTACGAGCAGTACTTC,CASSQEGRESYEQYF
TRBJ1-2,-,TRBV24-1,-,TGTGCCACCAGTGATGGGGGATTCTATGGCTACACCTTC,CATSDGGFYGYTF
TRBJ2-3,few,TRBV12-3/TRBV12-4,-,TGTGCCAGCAGTCCCTTTGGGGGCACAGATACGCAGTATTTT,CASSPFGGTDTQYF
TRBJ2-1,few,TRBV6-6,TRBD2,TGTGCCAGCAGTTATCGAGCGGGGGGGCTAGGTAATGAGCAGTTCTTC,CASSYRAGGLGNEQFF
TRBJ2-5,-,TRBV20-1,TRBD1,TGCAGTGCCAATACCCCGGCAGGGGGCTATGGGACCCAGTACTTC,CSANTPAGGYGTQYF
TRBJ2-1,-,TRBV7-9,-,TGTGCCAGCACCGCGAGGGGTGAATTAAATGAGCAGTTCTTC,CASTARGELNEQFF
TRBJ1-2,-,TRBV9,-,TGTGCCAGCAGCGTAGCTGAGGGGCTTGTGCAGGGCTACACCTTC,CASSVAEGLVQGYTF
TRBJ2-1,few,TRBV7-2,-,TGTGCCAGCAGCTGGAGGGGGCTCAACTATGAGCAGTTCTTC,CASSWRGLNYEQFF
TRBJ2-5,-,TRBV20-1,-,TGCAGTCTCTTAGAGGGAGAGACCCAGTACTTC,CSLLEGETQYF
TRBJ1-4,few,TRBV12-3/TRBV12-4,-,TGTGCCAGCACCTTAAGCCAGCAACATGAAAAACTGTTTTTT,CASTLSQQHEKLFF
TRBJ2-3,-,TRBV12-3/TRBV12-4,TRBD2,TGTGCCAGCAGTTTCGGACTAGCGTCAGTGGGTACGCAGTATTTT,CASSFGLASVGTQYF
TRBJ2-7,-,TRBV29-1,-,TGCAGCGTTGCCCAAGTAAATCAAGGCGAGCAGTACTTC,CSVAQVNQGEQYF
TRBJ2-1,once,TRBV20-1,-,TGCAGTGCTAGACCCCCTTCAAAGCGGGCGTACTACAATGAGCAGTTCTTC,CSARPPSKRAYYNEQFF
TRBJ2-1,few,TRBV11-2,-,TGTGCCAGCAGCCTGACAGTAAACAATGAGCAGTTCTTC,CASSLTVNNEQFF
TRBJ2-2,few,TRBV27,-,TGTGCCAGCAGTCCGGGCGGACCTGGCTCCGGGGAGCTGTTTTTT,CASSPGGPGSGELFF
TRBJ1-1,-,TRBV6-2/TRBV6-3,-,TGTGCCAGCAGTTCCCAATTGTACACTGAAGCTTTCTTT,CASSSQLYTEAFF
TRBJ1-5,-,TRBV5-1,TRBD1,TGCGCCAGCAGCCCGGGGGACAGAGTCAATCAGCCCCAGCATTTT,CASSPGDRVNQPQHF
TRBJ1-2,-,TRBV14,-,TGTGCCAGCAGCCCAAACAGCGCCCAATCCTATGGCTACACCTTC,CASSPNSAQSYGYTF
TRBJ2-5,-,TRBV2,-,TGTGCCAGCAGTGATCTGGGGAGGGAGACCCAGTACTTC,CASSDLGRETQYF
TRBJ2-1,few,TRBV7-9,-,TGTGCCAGCAGCGCCATCGGGGCTGGAAATGAGCAGTTCTTC,CASSAIGAGNEQFF
TRBJ2-7,few,TRBV20-1,-,TGCAGTGCTAGGCGGGACCACTACGAGCAGTACTTC,CSARRDHYEQYF
TRBJ1-2,-,TRBV9,-,TGTGCCAGCAGCGTAGTAGCTCAAAGGGGCTATGGCTACACCTTC,CASSVVAQRGYGYTF
TRBJ1-1,-,TRBV11-2,-,TGTGCCAGCAGCTTAGACTCAGGGAGTGAAGCTTTCTTT,CASSLDSGSEAFF